Sequencing of this T cell receptor beta chain was carried out in a study of blood T cell repertoires in COVID-19. For the study at large: The cDNA or gDNA used as material had been derived from T cells, B-cell-depleted T cells, or PBMCs.

As originally analysed: By means of reference gene primer amplification, nucleated cell counts were estimated. TCRdb's table, derived via immunoSEQ multiplex PCR, lists solely in-frame clones and lacks some. V and J calls and clone size follow that table, whereas D and trimming were derived from the DNA. The repertoire holds 160,000 or so clones, with 70% to 90% as singletons. Patients from Seattle were sampled longitudinally, starting during active infection. On this clone: The same CDR3 also results from other DNA sequences found in this sample.

Germline loops: CDR1 SGHRS, CDR2 YFSETQ. The CDR3 is 14 residues long. The germline V and J ends were trimmed by 0 bases and 1 base, with 7 bases remaining between them. The sample taken for sequencing was peripheral blood. The TCR comes from a woman in her 50s with COVID-19, enrolled during active disease. The genes are TRBV5-1 and TRBJ2-5; D might be TRBD2 (5 bases). CDR3 protein: CASSLGRVQETQYF. For the CDR3, the DNA is TGCGCCAGCAGCTTGGGGCGGGTCCAAGAGACCCAGTACTTC.